A single sample is the source of the 11 T cell receptor beta chains below, sequenced in a study of blood T cell repertoires in COVID-19. Assay used: immunoSEQ multiplex PCR; TCRdb lists only in-frame clones, some missing. The table shows tens of thousands of clones, with roughly 85% occurring only once. The specimen sequenced was peripheral blood. The receptors derive from a man between 60 and 70 years old with active or convalescent COVID-19.

V is TRBV30 and J is TRBJ1-1; the D is unclear. The CDR3 sequence is 13 residues long. Trimming shortened V by 0 bases and J by 5 bases, and 10 bases separated the two germline ends. CDR1 is GTSNPN, CDR2 SVGIG, per germline (reference sequence). The CDR3 loop reads CAWSVLGLTEAFF. In DNA form, the CDR3 reads TGTGCCTGGAGTGTACTAGGGTTGACTGAAGCTTTCTTT.

The chain recombines TRBV9 with TRBJ2-5, with 11 bases matching TRBD2. Trimming took 4 bases from V and 4 from J; bases not matched to a gene: 6. There are 15 residues in the CDR3. The germline V gene has CDR1 SGDLS and CDR2 YYNGEE. CDR3 in DNA: TGTGCCAGCAGCTTCGAGGGGACTAGCGGAGAGACCCAGTACTTC. As protein: CASSFEGTSGETQYF. The full variable domain, rest sourced from reference TRBV9 and TRBJ2-5, is DSGVTQTPKHLITATGQRVTLRCSPRSGDLSVYWYQQSLDQGLQFLIQYYNGEERAKGNILERFSAQQFPDLHSELNLSSLELGDSALYFCASSFEGTSGETQYFGPGTRLLVL.

The chain links TRBV11-2 to TRBJ1-5, with a weak D call TRBD1 (5 bases). The CDR3 loop spans 15 amino acids. Between the trimmed V and J ends, which lost 5 bases and 5 bases, there was a span of 16 bases. From germline, CDR1 is SGHAT and CDR2 FQNNGV. DNA for the CDR3: TGTGCCAGCAGCCCCCGACTAGGGGTTGATCAGCCCCAGCATTTT. Translated: CASSPRLGVDQPQHF.

The chain recombines TRBV3-1 (or the pseudogene TRBV3-2) with TRBJ1-5, with TRBD1 as a possible D gene (5 bases). The V end was cut by 5 bases, the J end by 4 bases, with 15 bases between. Germline CDR1 is LGHDT and CDR2 is YNNKEL (reference sequence). The CDR3 length is 15 residues. DNA of the CDR3: TGTGCCAGCAGCTATGGGATGGGGACTAATCAGCCCCAGCATTTT. Its translation: CASSYGMGTNQPQHF.

Turning to this clone: An end of the junction does not agree with germline; a read error may underlie this. V and J are TRBV13 and TRBJ1-2; 7 bases are shared with TRBD1. Germline CDR1 reads PRHDT; CDR2 reads FYEKMQ (reference sequence). There are 14 residues in the CDR3. The CDR3 is CASSIGQVDLGYTF. The CDR3, as DNA: TGTGCCAGCAGCATAGGACAGGTGGATCTGGGCTACACCTTC.

In its sample, this clone was seen once. V gene TRBV19 combines with J gene TRBJ1-5; D possibly corresponds to TRBD1 (6 bases). The CDR3 is made up of 13 amino acids. The V and J ends lost 5 bases and 3 bases respectively, with 8 bases between them. The germline CDR1 and CDR2 sequences are LNHDA and SQIVND (reference sequence). CDR3 sequence: CASSRTANQPQHF. CDR3 nucleotide sequence: TGTGCCAGTAGTCGGACAGCCAATCAGCCCCAGCATTTT. The whole variable domain, filled in from reference TRBV19 and TRBJ1-5, reads DGGITQSPKYLFRKEGQNVTLSCEQNLNHDAMYWYRQDPGQGLRLIYYSQIVNDFQKGDIAEGYSVSREKKESFPLTVTSAQKNPTAFYLCASSRTANQPQHFGDGTRLSIL.

V usage is TRBV19 and J usage is TRBJ1-5; TRBD1 matches 7 bases. The CDR3 is 16 residues long. Per the germline V gene, CDR1 is LNHDA and CDR2 is SQIVND (reference sequence). Trimming at V came to 1 base and at J to 6 bases, leaving 9 bases not matched to a gene. CDR3 in amino acids: CASSIVGTASGQPQHF. Written as DNA, the CDR3 is TGTGCCAGTAGTATAGTTGGGACAGCCTCGGGTCAGCCCCAGCATTTT.

CDR3 coding DNA: TGTGCCAGCAGTCACAGGGAAGGAAGGGGGATCTATAATTCACCCCTCCACTTT. Translating gives CASSHREGRGIYNSPLHF. The rearrangement joins TRBV6-6 to TRBJ1-6; possible D gene TRBD1, 6 bases. The CDR3 contains 18 residues. Per germline, CDR1 MNHNY and CDR2 SVGAGI (reference sequence). V was pared by 5 bases and J by 3 bases, with 20 bases between.

J is TRBJ2-2 and V is TRBV18, with TRBD1 matching 8 bases. The CDR3 extends over 14 amino acids. The V gene end was trimmed by 3 bases and the J gene end by 6 bases; junction bases not matched to a gene: 3. CDR1 KGHSH and CDR2 LQKENI come from the germline V gene. The CDR3, as DNA: TGTGCCAGCTCACCGCAGGGGGCCCCCGGGGAGCTGTTTTTT. Amino acids: CASSPQGAPGELFF.

The chain uses TRBV5-1 and TRBJ2-7; 10 bases map to TRBD1. The V gene end was trimmed by 4 bases and the J gene end by 4 bases; junction bases not matched to a gene: 11. This CDR3 contains 16 residues. The germline gives CDR1 SGHRS, CDR2 YFSETQ. The CDR3 spells CASSPLGQGVTYEQYF. Written as DNA, the CDR3 is TGCGCCAGCAGCCCCCTAGGACAGGGGGTAACTTACGAGCAGTACTTC.

The chain recombines TRBV30 with TRBJ2-7, with 7 nucleotides matching TRBD2. This CDR3 has 14 residues. Germline CDR1 is GTSNPN and CDR2 is SVGIG (reference sequence). Trimming took 0 bases from V and 2 from J; bases not matched to a gene: 4. CDR3 bases: TGTGCCTGGAGTGTAAGGAGCGGGGCCTACGAGCAGTACTTC. Translating gives CAWSVRSGAYEQYF.